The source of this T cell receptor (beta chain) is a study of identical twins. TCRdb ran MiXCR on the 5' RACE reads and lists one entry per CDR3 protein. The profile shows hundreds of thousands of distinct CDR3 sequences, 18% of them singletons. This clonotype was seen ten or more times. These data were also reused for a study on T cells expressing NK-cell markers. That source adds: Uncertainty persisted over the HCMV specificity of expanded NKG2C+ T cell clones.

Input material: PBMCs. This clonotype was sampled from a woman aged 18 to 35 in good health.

CDR3 sequence reads: CASSYGADTQYF. The CDR3 DNA is TGTGCCAGCAGTTATGGGGCAGATACGCAGTATTTT. The chain recombines TRBV12-3 or TRBV12-4 with TRBJ2-3; no definite D call. Trimming removed 4 bases from V and 4 bases from J, with 6 bases in between. This CDR3 spans 12 amino acids.